The present entry profiles one T cell receptor beta chain with its context. Its specificity is unknown. One end of the junction does not line up with germline, which may come from a read error. The record originates from a study of cytomegalovirus exposure and HLA in healthy donors. Whole-study results and caveats: Reports indicate that TCR beta sequences accurately predicted the HLA-A and HLA-B alleles of most subjects.

The study ran its PCR with 60 Vbeta and 13 Jbeta primers. How the authors handled the data: Unique TCR beta chains totaled some 80 million in a later count, with roughly 11 million of them shared. Clones were read by immunoSEQ multiplex PCR, and TCRdb kept only the in-frame ones, dropping some. V, J and clone size were drawn from that table, and D and trimming were deduced from the DNA. Here the sample spans under 150,000 clones, over 80% being singletons. The sequencing input was PBMCs. The sequence was obtained from a man in his forties in good health and CMV-seronegative.

As DNA, the CDR3 is TGTTCCAGCAGCTTAGAGGCGGGGCCAGATACGCAGTATTTT. This encodes CSSSLEAGPDTQYF. This sequence joins TRBV7-9 and TRBJ2-3, with D maybe TRBD2 (6 bases). The germline CDR1 and CDR2 sequences are SEHNR and FQNEAQ (reference sequence). This CDR3 is 14 amino acids long.